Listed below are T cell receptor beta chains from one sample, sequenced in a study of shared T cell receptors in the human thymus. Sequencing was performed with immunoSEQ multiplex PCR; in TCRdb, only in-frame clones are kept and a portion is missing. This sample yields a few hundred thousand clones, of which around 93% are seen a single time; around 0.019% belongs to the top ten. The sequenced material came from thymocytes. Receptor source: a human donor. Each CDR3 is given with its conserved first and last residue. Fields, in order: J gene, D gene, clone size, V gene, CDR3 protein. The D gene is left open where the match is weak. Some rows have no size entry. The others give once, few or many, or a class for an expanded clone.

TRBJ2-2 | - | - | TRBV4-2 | CASSQAGAGELFF
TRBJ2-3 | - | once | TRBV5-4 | CASSPGVDTQYF
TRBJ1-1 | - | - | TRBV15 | CATGLQGTEAFF
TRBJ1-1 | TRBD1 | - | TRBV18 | CASSPKGQGASEAFF
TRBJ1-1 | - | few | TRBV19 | CASMSRGGHTEAFF
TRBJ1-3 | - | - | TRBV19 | CASSIAPIGSGNTIYF
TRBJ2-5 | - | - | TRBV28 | CASSLGGDKETQYF
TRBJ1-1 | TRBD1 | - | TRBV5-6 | CASSLPRDRGRANTEAFF
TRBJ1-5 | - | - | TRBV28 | CASSLGPCSNQPQHF
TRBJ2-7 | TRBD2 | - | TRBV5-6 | CASSLSSGTTPLEQYF
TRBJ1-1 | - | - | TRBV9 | CASSVVLMPSENTEAFF
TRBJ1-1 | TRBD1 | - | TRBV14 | CASSQDNGTRTGGMNTEAFF
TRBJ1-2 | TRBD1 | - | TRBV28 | CASSPHRGSGGYTF
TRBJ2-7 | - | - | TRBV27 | CASSPRTQSYEQYF
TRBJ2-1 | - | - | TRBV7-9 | CASSSGILAEYKTYNEQFF
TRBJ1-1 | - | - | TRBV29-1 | CSVVTANTEAFF
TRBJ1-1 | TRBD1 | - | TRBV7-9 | CASSIQGATEAFF
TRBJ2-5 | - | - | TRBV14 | CASSRDGFQETQYF
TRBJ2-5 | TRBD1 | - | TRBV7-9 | CASSPGQTYQETQYF
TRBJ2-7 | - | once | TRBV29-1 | CSALNDNQDHEQYF
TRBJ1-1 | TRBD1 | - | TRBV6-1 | CASSTQDRAVTEAFF
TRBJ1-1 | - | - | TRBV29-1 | CSVEYHRPSRAEAFF
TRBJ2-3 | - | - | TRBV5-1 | CASSRNDLEALNTQYF
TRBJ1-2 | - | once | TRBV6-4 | CASSTHGGGYTF
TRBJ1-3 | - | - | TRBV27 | CASSYKGLAGNTIYF
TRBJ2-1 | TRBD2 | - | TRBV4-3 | CASSRGLAGVGDNEQFF
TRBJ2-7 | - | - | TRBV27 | CASSLGSDRGSYEQYF
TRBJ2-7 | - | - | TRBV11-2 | CASSLGEREQYF
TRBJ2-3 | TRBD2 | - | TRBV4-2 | CASSQDLAGTTDTQYF
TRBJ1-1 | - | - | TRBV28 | CGHRKNTEAFF
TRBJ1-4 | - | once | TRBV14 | CASSQEGSTNEKLFF
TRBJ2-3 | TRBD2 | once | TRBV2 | CASRPGLAGGMDTQYF
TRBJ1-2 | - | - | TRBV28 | CASSSQTGGSSNNYGYTF
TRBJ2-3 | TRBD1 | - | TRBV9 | CASSVEGIRGTGAPRADTQYF
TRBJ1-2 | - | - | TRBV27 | CASSSAPGQGNYGYTF
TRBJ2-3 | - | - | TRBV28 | CASSPLTGTTDTQYF
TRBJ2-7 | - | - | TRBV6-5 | CASSYVDRSYEQYF
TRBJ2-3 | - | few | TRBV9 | CASSVGKPDTQYF
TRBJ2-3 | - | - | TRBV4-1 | CASSQAPDTITDTQYF
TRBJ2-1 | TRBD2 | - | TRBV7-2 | CASPLAGPLYNEQFF
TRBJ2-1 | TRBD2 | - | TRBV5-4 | CASRGGGSSYNEQFF
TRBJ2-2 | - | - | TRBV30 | CAWSRAKSMPGELFF